This note documents a single T cell receptor (beta chain) sequence. Clones were sequenced by immunoSEQ multiplex PCR, and TCRdb holds only the in-frame ones, with some missing. The table includes over 100,000 clones, over 60% detected once. The germline CDR1 and CDR2 sequences are SGHTA and FQGNSA. The CDR3 extends over 15 amino acids. V trimming: 3 bases; J trimming: 5 bases; junction bases outside the gene matches: 5. These data are taken from a study of blood T cell repertoires in COVID-19. Specimen: peripheral blood. The chain has TRBV7-2 and TRBJ2-7, with 12 bases identical to TRBD1. This TCR derives from a woman in her seventies with acute or convalescent COVID-19. The CDR3 region has the DNA TGTGCCAGCAGCTTCCGGGACAGGGGGCCTCACGAGCAGTACTTC. Translation gives CASSFRDRGPHEQYF.